Listed below are T cell receptor beta chains from one sample, sequenced in a study of CD8+CD57+ T cells in acquired aplastic anemia. TCRdb re-analysed the reads in MiXCR, keeping a single row per CDR3 protein. The sample shows about 200,000 distinct CDR3 sequences, 55% to 65% of them seen only once. The sample comprised sorted CD4+, CD8+, or CD8+CD57+ T cells (not recorded which) from PBMCs. All receptors come from a human donor with aplastic anemia. The CDR3 runs from the conserved cysteine through the conserved F or W. Fields, in order: D gene, V gene, clone size, J gene, CDR3 DNA, CDR3 protein. The D gene is left open where the match is weak. Not all rows give a size; the values are once, few, many and, for expanded clones, a class.

d_call: -; v_call: TRBV7-3; clone_size: once; j_call: TRBJ1-1; cdr3_nt: TGTGCCAGCACTCCGACTGGGGGCCGCTTCGAGAATCCTGAAGCTTTCTTT; cdr3_aa: CASTPTGGRFENPEAFF
d_call: TRBD1; v_call: TRBV29-1; clone_size: -; j_call: TRBJ1-1; cdr3_nt: TGCAGCGTAGGGGACAGGCTAAATTTTCGTGGGAACACTGAAGCTTTCTTT; cdr3_aa: CSVGDRLNFRGNTEAFF
d_call: TRBD2; v_call: TRBV12-3/TRBV12-4; clone_size: many; j_call: TRBJ2-7; cdr3_nt: TGTGCCAGCAGTTTGGCTAGCGGGGCGGAGCAGTACTTC; cdr3_aa: CASSLASGAEQYF
d_call: -; v_call: TRBV9; clone_size: -; j_call: TRBJ1-1; cdr3_nt: TGTGCCAGCAGCGACGGGCCGGCGGACTTTTACACTGAAGCTTTCTTT; cdr3_aa: CASSDGPADFYTEAFF
d_call: TRBD1; v_call: TRBV9; clone_size: -; j_call: TRBJ1-1; cdr3_nt: TGTGCCAGTAACTCGGACAGGGGGCTTACTGAAGCTTTCTTT; cdr3_aa: CASNSDRGLTEAFF
d_call: -; v_call: TRBV7-2; clone_size: -; j_call: TRBJ2-3; cdr3_nt: TGTGCCAGCAGCCGCCTTGTGGGGGACACAGATACGCAGTATTTT; cdr3_aa: CASSRLVGDTDTQYF
d_call: -; v_call: TRBV2; clone_size: -; j_call: TRBJ1-2; cdr3_nt: TGTGCCAGCAGGGGGACGGTTCCTTCTAGTGGCTACACCTTC; cdr3_aa: CASRGTVPSSGYTF
d_call: -; v_call: TRBV4-2; clone_size: -; j_call: TRBJ1-4; cdr3_nt: TGTGCCAGCAGCCCAGGGACTAATGAAAAACTGTTTTTT; cdr3_aa: CASSPGTNEKLFF
d_call: -; v_call: TRBV7-4; clone_size: -; j_call: TRBJ2-3; cdr3_nt: TGTGCCAGCAGTTCCGTTACCGGGACGGAAGATACGCAGTATTTT; cdr3_aa: CASSSVTGTEDTQYF
d_call: -; v_call: TRBV20-1; clone_size: few; j_call: TRBJ1-2; cdr3_nt: TGCAGTGCTAGATGGACAATCTATGGCTACACCTTC; cdr3_aa: CSARWTIYGYTF
d_call: -; v_call: TRBV12-3/TRBV12-4; clone_size: -; j_call: TRBJ1-6; cdr3_nt: TGTGCCAGCAGTTTAGAGTCAGGGTATAATTCACCCCTCCACTTT; cdr3_aa: CASSLESGYNSPLHF
d_call: -; v_call: TRBV7-9; clone_size: few; j_call: TRBJ2-7; cdr3_nt: TGTGCCAGCAGCTTAGCACGATCCTACGAGCAGTACTTC; cdr3_aa: CASSLARSYEQYF
d_call: -; v_call: TRBV25-1; clone_size: few; j_call: TRBJ1-2; cdr3_nt: TGTGCCAGCAGTGCCTATCCGGGACAAGGCGGCGCTGGCTATGGCTACACCTTC; cdr3_aa: CASSAYPGQGGAGYGYTF
d_call: -; v_call: TRBV7-9; clone_size: many; j_call: TRBJ2-5; cdr3_nt: TGTGCCAGCAGCTTAGTCGGAGGGGAGACCCAGTACTTC; cdr3_aa: CASSLVGGETQYF
d_call: TRBD2; v_call: TRBV7-3; clone_size: -; j_call: TRBJ2-1; cdr3_nt: TGTGCCAGCAGCTTAATCCTAGCGGGAGAGAAGGAGCAGTTCTTC; cdr3_aa: CASSLILAGEKEQFF
d_call: TRBD2; v_call: TRBV27; clone_size: few; j_call: TRBJ2-7; cdr3_nt: TGTGCCAGCAGATCGCTAGCGGGGGCGCCATACGAGCAGTACTTC; cdr3_aa: CASRSLAGAPYEQYF
d_call: -; v_call: TRBV19; clone_size: -; j_call: TRBJ1-6; cdr3_nt: TGTGCCAGTAGTATTTTTTCCGGTGGGAATTCACCCCTCCACTTT; cdr3_aa: CASSIFSGGNSPLHF
d_call: TRBD1; v_call: TRBV5-1; clone_size: -; j_call: TRBJ2-7; cdr3_nt: TGCGCCAGCAGGTCCGGACAGGGGGCCGATGAGCAGTACTTC; cdr3_aa: CASRSGQGADEQYF
d_call: -; v_call: TRBV5-6; clone_size: -; j_call: TRBJ2-3; cdr3_nt: TGTGCCAGCAGCATCCCTGGGGGAGATACGCAGTATTTT; cdr3_aa: CASSIPGGDTQYF
d_call: TRBD1; v_call: TRBV20-1; clone_size: -; j_call: TRBJ2-7; cdr3_nt: TGCAGTGCTAGAGACCCGGTGACAGGGCCCTACGAGCAGTACTTC; cdr3_aa: CSARDPVTGPYEQYF
d_call: TRBD1; v_call: TRBV7-8; clone_size: -; j_call: TRBJ1-6; cdr3_nt: TGTGCCAGCAGCTTAGGGGGGACAGATGGAACATCACCCCTCCACTTT; cdr3_aa: CASSLGGTDGTSPLHF